This T cell receptor beta chain is drawn from a study of low-dose radiotherapy and immunotherapy resistance in tumors. At the level of the study: Members of Cohort 2 were treated with 1 Gy per fraction every two weeks; their total was 13 Gy over 26 weeks.

Donors, who were enrolled in a single-arm phase I dose-escalation trial, received nivolumab, ipilimumab, aspirin, low-dose cyclophosphamide and low-dose radiotherapy. Both TCRalpha and TCRbeta chains were reverse transcribed with V-gene-specific primers. TCR amplification used 20 PCR cycles, a constant-region primer and a V-primer adapter. In TCRdb, the reads were re-called with MiXCR into one record per CDR3 protein. The repertoire consists of 6,500 to 8,500 distinct CDR3 sequences, with roughly 58% occurring once and the leading ten covering roughly 13%. CDR3 length equals 17 residues. The V segment lost 6 bases and the J segment 0 bases; nucleotides outside the gene matches: 7. Germline V gene data show CDR1 as LNHDA and CDR2 as SQIVND (reference sequence).

The source of this sequence is a human donor with advanced metastatic prostate, ovarian, gallbladder or colorectal cancer (not recorded which). This table probably holds off-target reads from a library built for another chain. The genes are TRBV19 and TRBJ2-6; TRBD1 matches 8 bases. CDR3 region: CASSPGTGISGANVLTF. CDR3 nucleotides: TGTGCCAGTAGCCCCGGGACAGGCATCTCTGGGGCCAACGTCCTGACTTTC.